This entry features one T cell receptor beta chain sequence. The antigen is unknown. Here immunoSEQ multiplex PCR was the method, and the copy in TCRdb shows in-frame clones only, minus some. The repertoire holds about 18,000 clones, with more than 85% as singletons. This sample is drawn from a study of lymphopenia after photon versus proton radiotherapy. Whole-study results and caveats: Post-nadir TCR diversity decline inversely tracked overall survival among those who died. Better survival with proton therapy was suggested as possible, not demonstrated. Oligoclonal CD8+ Temra expansion after nadir drove photon patients' diversity drop. Relative stability marked proton patients; photon patients lost diversity and naive cells.

This CDR3 spans 14 amino acids. Germline V gene sequence: CDR1 GTSNPN, CDR2 SVGIG (reference sequence). Trimming stripped 1 base from V and 2 bases from J, with 11 bases between. The specimen comprised peripheral blood, sampled from a patient treated with proton-based radiotherapy. The sequence was collected from a man in his 70s with pancreatic cancer. V and J are TRBV30 and TRBJ1-1; possible D gene TRBD1, 6 bases. CDR3 DNA sequence: TGTGCCTGGAGTGGGGACAAAGCCAACACTGAAGCTTTCTTT. This encodes CAWSGDKANTEAFF.